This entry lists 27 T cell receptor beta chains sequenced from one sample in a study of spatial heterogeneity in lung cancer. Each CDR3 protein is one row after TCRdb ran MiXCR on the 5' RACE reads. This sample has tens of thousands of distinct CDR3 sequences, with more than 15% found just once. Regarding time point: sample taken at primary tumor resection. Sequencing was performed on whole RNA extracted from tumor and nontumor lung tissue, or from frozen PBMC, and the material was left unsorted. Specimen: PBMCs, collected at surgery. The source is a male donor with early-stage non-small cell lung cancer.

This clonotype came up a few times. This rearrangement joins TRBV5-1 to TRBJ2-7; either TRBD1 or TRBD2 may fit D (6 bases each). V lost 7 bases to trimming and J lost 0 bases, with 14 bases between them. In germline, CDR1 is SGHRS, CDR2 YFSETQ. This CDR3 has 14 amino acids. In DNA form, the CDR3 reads TGCGCCAGCGCCCTAGGGGGGAGCTCCTACGAGCAGTACTTC. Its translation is CASALGGSSYEQYF.

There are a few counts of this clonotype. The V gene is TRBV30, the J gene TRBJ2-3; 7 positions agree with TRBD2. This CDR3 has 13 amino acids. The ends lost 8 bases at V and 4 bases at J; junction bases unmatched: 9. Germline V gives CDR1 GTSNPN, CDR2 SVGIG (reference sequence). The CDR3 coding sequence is TGTGCCCGTGGGACCCGGGGGGCAGATACGCAGTATTTT. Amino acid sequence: CARGTRGADTQYF.

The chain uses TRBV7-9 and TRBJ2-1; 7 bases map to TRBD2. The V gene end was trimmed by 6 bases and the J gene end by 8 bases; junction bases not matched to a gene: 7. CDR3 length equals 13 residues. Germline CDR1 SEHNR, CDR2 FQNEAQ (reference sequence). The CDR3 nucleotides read TGTGCCAGCAGGGCCACGGGAGGCTATGAGCAGTTCTTC. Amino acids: CASRATGGYEQFF. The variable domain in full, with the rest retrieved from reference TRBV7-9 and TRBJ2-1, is DTGVSQNPRHKITKRGQNVTFRCDPISEHNRLYWYRQTLGQGPEFLTYFQNEAQLEKSRLLSDRFSAERPKGSFSTLEIQRTEQGDSAMYLCASRATGGYEQFFGPGTRLTVL.

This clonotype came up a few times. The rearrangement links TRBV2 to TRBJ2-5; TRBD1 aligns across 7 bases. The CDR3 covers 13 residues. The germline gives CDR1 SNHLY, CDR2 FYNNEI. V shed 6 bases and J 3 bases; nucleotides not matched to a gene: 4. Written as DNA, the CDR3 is TGTGCCAGCAGCGGACAGGCCAAAGAGACCCAGTACTTC. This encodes CASSGQAKETQYF.

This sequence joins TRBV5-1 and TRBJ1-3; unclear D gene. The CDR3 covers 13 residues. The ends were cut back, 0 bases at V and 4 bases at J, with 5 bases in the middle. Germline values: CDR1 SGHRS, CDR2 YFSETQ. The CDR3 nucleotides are TGCGCCAGCAGCTTGGACATCGGAAACACCATATATTTT. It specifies CASSLDIGNTIYF.

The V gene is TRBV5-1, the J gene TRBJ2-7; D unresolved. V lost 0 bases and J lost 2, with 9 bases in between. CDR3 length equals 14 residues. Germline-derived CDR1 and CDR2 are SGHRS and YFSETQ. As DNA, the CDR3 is TGCGCCAGCAGCTTGGCGGGTGCCCCCTACGAGCAGTACTTC. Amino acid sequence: CASSLAGAPYEQYF.

The CDR3 DNA is TGCGCCAGCAGCCTCCCGTCGACAGGGTTAGACACCGGGGAGCTGTTTTTT. It yields the protein CASSLPSTGLDTGELFF. The chain carries TRBV5-1 and TRBJ2-2; 7 bases fit TRBD1. The length of the CDR3 is 17 residues. V shed 4 bases, J shed 3 bases, and the junction held 12 bases outside the gene matches. Germline V gene lookup returns CDR1 SGHRS and CDR2 YFSETQ.

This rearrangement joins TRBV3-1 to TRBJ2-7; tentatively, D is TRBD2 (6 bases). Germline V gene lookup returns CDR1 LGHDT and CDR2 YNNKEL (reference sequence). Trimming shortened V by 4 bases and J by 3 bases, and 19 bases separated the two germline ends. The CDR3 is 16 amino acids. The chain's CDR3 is CASSPGRASVLYEQYF. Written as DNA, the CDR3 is TGTGCCAGCAGCCCCGGGCGGGCTAGCGTACTCTACGAGCAGTACTTC.

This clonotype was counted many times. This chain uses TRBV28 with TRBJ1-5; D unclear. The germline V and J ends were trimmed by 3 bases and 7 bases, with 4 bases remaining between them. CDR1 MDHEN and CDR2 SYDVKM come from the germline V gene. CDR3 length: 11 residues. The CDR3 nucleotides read TGTGCCAGCAGTTTGGGCCAGCCCCAGCATTTT. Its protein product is CASSLGQPQHF.

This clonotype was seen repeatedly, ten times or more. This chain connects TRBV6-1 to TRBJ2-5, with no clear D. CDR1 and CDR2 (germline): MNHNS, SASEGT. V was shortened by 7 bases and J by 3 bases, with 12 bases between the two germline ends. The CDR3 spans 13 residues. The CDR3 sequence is CASTPSPKETQYF. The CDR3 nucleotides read TGTGCCAGCACCCCCTCCCCCAAAGAGACCCAGTACTTC.

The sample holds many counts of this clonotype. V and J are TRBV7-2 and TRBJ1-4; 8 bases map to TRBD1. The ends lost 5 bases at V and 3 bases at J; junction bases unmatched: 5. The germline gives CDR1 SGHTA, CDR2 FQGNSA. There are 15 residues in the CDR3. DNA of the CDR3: TGTGCCAGCAGCGCGACAGGGGTGCCTAATGAAAAACTGTTTTTT. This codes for CASSATGVPNEKLFF.

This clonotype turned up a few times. In nucleotides, the CDR3 is TGTGCCTGGAGTCGGGGGAGGGCCTCCGATAAGTTCTTC. Protein product: CAWSRGRASDKFF. The chain has TRBV30 and TRBJ2-1, with 7 bases aligning to TRBD2. V was clipped by 2 bases and J by 14 bases; unmatched bases: 12. Germline lookup yields CDR1 GTSNPN and CDR2 SVGIG (reference sequence). This CDR3 contains 13 residues.

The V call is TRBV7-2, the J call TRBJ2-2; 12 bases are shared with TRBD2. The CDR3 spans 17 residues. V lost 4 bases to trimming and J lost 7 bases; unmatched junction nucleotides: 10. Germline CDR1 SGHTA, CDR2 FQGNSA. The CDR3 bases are TGTGCCAGCAGCTCGACCCTAGCGGGGGGGCTAGTCGGGGAGCTGTTTTTT. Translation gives CASSSTLAGGLVGELFF.

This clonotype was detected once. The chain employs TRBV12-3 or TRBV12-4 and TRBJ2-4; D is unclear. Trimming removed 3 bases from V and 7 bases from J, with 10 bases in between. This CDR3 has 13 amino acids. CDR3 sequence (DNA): TGTGCCAGCAGTTTGAAAGGGATTAACATTCAGTACTTC. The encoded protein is CASSLKGINIQYF.

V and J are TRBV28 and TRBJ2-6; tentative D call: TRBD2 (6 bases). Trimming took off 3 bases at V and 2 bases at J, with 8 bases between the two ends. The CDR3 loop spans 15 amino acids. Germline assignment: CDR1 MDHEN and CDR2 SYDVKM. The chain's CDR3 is CASSFRGAGANVLTF. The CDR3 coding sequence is TGTGCCAGCAGTTTTCGCGGGGCTGGGGCCAACGTCCTGACTTTC.

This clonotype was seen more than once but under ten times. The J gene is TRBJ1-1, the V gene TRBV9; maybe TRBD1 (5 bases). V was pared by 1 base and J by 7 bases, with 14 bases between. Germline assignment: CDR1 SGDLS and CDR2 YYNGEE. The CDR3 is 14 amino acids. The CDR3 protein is CASSVQSGGGEAFF. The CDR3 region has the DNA TGTGCCAGCAGCGTACAATCGGGGGGAGGTGAAGCTTTCTTT.

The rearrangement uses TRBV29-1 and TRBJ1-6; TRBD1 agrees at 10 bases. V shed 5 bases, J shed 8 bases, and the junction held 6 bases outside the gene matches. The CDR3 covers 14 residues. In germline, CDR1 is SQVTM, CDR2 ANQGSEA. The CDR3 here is CSVQTGTGDSPLHF. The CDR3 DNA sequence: TGCAGCGTTCAAACCGGGACAGGGGATTCACCCCTCCACTTT.

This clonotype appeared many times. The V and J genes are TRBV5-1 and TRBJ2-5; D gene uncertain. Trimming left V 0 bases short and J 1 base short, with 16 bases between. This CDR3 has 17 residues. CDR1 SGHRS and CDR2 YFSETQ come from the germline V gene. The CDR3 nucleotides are TGCGCCAGCAGCTTGGATCCTTTCAGGTCATCCCAAGAGACCCAGTACTTC. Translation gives CASSLDPFRSSQETQYF.

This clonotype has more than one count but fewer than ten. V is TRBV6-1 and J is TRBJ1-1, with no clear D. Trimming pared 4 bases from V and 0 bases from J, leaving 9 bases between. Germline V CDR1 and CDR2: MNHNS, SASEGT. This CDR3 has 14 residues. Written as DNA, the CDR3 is TGTGCCAGCAGTGTAGGAGGGATGAACACTGAAGCTTTCTTT. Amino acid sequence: CASSVGGMNTEAFF.

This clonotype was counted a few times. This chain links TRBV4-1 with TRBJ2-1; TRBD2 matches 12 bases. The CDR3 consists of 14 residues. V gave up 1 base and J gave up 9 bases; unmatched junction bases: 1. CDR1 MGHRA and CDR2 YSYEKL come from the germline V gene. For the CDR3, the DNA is TGCGCCAGCAGCCAAGGGACTAGCGGGATTGAGCAGTTCTTC. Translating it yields CASSQGTSGIEQFF.

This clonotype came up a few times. CDR3 residues: CASSLVPSDRQETQYF. The CDR3 DNA follows: TGTGCCAGCAGCTTAGTCCCGTCCGACAGACAAGAGACCCAGTACTTC. The gene calls are TRBV7-2 and TRBJ2-5; D is possibly TRBD1 (5 bases). The CDR3 covers 16 residues. The germline gives CDR1 SGHTA, CDR2 FQGNSA. The V end was cut by 1 base, the J end by 2 bases, with 14 bases between.

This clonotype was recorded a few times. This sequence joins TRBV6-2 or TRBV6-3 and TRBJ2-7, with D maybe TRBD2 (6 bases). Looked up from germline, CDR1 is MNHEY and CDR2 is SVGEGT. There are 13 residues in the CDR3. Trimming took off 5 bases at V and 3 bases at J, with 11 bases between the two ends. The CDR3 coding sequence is TGTGCCAGCAGTCCGCGGGGTAACTACGAGCAGTACTTC. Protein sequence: CASSPRGNYEQYF.

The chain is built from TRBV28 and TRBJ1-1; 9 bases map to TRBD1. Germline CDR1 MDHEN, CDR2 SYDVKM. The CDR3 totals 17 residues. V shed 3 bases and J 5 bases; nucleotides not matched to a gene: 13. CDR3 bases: TGTGCCAGCAGTTTGGGGACAGGGAAAGAGATGAGAACTGAAGCTTTCTTT. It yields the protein CASSLGTGKEMRTEAFF.

CDR3: CASSSSLGDTEAFF. CDR3 bases: TGTGCCAGCAGCTCTTCCCTTGGGGACACTGAAGCTTTCTTT. The chain carries TRBV11-2 and TRBJ1-1, with D hard to call. The V and J ends lost 4 bases and 3 bases respectively, with 12 bases between them. This CDR3 contains 14 residues. Germline loops: CDR1 SGHAT, CDR2 FQNNGV.

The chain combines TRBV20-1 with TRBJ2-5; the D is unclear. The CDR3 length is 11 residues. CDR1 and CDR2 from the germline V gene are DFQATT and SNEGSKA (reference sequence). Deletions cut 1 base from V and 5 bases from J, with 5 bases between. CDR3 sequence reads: CSARAQETQYF. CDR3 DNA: TGCAGTGCTAGAGCTCAGGAGACCCAGTACTTC.

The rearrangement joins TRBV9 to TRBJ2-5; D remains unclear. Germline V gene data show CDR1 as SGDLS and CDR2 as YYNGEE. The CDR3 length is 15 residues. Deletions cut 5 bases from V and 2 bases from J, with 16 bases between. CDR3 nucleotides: TGTGCCAGCAGTCCTGACTCCCAGAGGCAAGAGACCCAGTACTTC. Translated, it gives CASSPDSQRQETQYF.

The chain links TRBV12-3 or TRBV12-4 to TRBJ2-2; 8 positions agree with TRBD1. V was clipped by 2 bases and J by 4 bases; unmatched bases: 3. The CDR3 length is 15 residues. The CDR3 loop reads CASSLQGAITGELFF. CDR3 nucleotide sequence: TGTGCCAGCAGTTTACAGGGGGCGATCACCGGGGAGCTGTTTTTT.